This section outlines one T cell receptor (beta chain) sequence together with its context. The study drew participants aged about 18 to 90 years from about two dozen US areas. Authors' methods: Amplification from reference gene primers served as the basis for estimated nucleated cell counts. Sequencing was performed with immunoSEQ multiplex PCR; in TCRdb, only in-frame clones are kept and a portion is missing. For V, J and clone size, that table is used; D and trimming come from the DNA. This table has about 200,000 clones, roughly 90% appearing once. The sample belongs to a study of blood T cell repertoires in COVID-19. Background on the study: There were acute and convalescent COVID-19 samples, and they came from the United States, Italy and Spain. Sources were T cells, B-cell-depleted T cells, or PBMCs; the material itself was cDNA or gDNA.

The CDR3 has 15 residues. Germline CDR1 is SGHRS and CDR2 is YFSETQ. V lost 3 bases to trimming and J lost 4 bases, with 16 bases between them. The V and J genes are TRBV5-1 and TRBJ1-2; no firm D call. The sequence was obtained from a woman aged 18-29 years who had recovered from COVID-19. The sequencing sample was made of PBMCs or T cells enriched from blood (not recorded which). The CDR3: CASSSSAGSGYGYTF. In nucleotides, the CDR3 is TGCGCCAGCAGCTCCTCTGCCGGGAGCGGCTATGGCTACACCTTC.